These 28 T cell receptor beta chains came from one sample sequenced in a study of cytotoxic CD8 clonotypes in ibrutinib-treated CLL. Clones were sequenced by immunoSEQ multiplex PCR, and TCRdb holds only the in-frame ones, with some missing. The sample lists 100,000 to 150,000 clones, approximately 85% occurring once. The sequenced sample was PBMCs, obtained after 24 months of ibrutinib treatment. The origin of the receptors is a human donor with chronic lymphocytic leukemia.

This chain connects TRBV19 to TRBJ2-5, with a weak D call TRBD1 (6 bases). The CDR3 is made up of 15 amino acids. The germline V and J ends were trimmed by 2 bases and 9 bases, with 19 bases remaining between them. Germline V lookup: CDR1 LNHDA, CDR2 SQIVND (reference sequence). The CDR3 DNA follows: TGTGCCAGTAGTATATATATGGGCGGCAGGGGCTCCCAGTACTTC. The encoded protein is CASSIYMGGRGSQYF.

The chain recombines TRBV4-1 with TRBJ1-5; no firm D call. V was clipped by 0 bases and J by 0 bases, with 12 bases between them. Germline V lookup: CDR1 MGHRA, CDR2 YSYEKL. This CDR3 comprises 17 residues. CDR3 nucleotides: TGCGCCAGCAGCCAAGATCACCCTGACTATAGCAATCAGCCCCAGCATTTT. Encoded protein: CASSQDHPDYSNQPQHF.

This sequence joins TRBV19 and TRBJ2-7; TRBD1 might be the D (5 bases). Germline-derived CDR1 and CDR2 are LNHDA and SQIVND (reference sequence). Trimming stripped 6 bases from V and 2 bases from J, with 8 bases between. The CDR3 length is 12 residues. For the CDR3, the DNA is TGTGCCAGTAGCGCAGGGACCTACGAGCAGTACTTC. This codes for CASSAGTYEQYF. Full variable domain (remainder filled in from reference TRBV19 and TRBJ2-7): DGGITQSPKYLFRKEGQNVTLSCEQNLNHDAMYWYRQDPGQGLRLIYYSQIVNDFQKGDIAEGYSVSREKKESFPLTVTSAQKNPTAFYLCASSAGTYEQYFGPGTRLTVT.

This clone was detected only a few times. The gene calls are TRBV9 and TRBJ2-2, with TRBD2 matching 8 bases. V lost 3 bases to trimming and J lost 5 bases; unmatched junction nucleotides: 6. CDR3 length: 15 amino acids. Germline CDR1 and CDR2: SGDLS and YYNGEE. The CDR3 DNA reads as TGTGCCAGCAGCGGGGGACTAGTGGGGACCGGGGAGCTGTTTTTT. Translated, it gives CASSGGLVGTGELFF.

J is TRBJ1-1 and V is TRBV6-5; D gene uncertain. CDR3 length: 11 amino acids. The germline V gene has CDR1 MNHEY and CDR2 SVGAGI. The ends were cut back, 6 bases at V and 4 bases at J, with 6 bases in the middle. The DNA for the CDR3 is TGTGCCAGCAGGACAAGCACTGAAGCTTTCTTT. Its protein is CASRTSTEAFF.

The chain is built from TRBV18 and TRBJ1-4; D is uncertain. The V end lost 2 bases, the J end lost 5 bases, and 9 bases lay between the germline ends. The V gene's germline CDR1 is KGHSH and CDR2 LQKENI. The length of the CDR3 is 14 residues. The CDR3: CASSPVASNEKLFF. CDR3 nucleotides: TGTGCCAGCTCACCAGTCGCATCCAATGAAAAACTGTTTTTT.

The chain links TRBV7-3 to TRBJ2-1; no clear D. Trimming removed 1 base from V and 10 bases from J, with 11 bases in between. The CDR3 consists of 13 residues. The germline CDR1 and CDR2 sequences are SGHTA and FQGTGA. CDR3 protein: CASSLSGTREQFF. In nucleotides, the CDR3 is TGTGCCAGCAGCTTAAGTGGTACCCGGGAGCAGTTCTTC. Supplemented by reference TRBV7-3 and TRBJ2-1, the full variable domain reads GAGVSQTPSNKVTEKGKYVELRCDPISGHTALYWYRQSLGQGPEFLIYFQGTGAADDSGLPNDRFFAVRPEGSVSTLKIQRTERGDSAVYLCASSLSGTREQFFGPGTRLTVL.

This chain uses TRBV5-3 with TRBJ1-1; no clear D. TRBV5-3 is assigned to the ORF class and has an uncertain function. With 4 bases removed from V and 4 bases from J, the gap between germline ends came to 11 bases. This CDR3 is built from 13 residues. CDR3 residues: CARSPPFATEAFF. The CDR3 DNA follows: TGTGCCAGAAGCCCCCCTTTCGCCACTGAAGCTTTCTTT.

This chain joins TRBV7-9 and TRBJ2-7; D possibly corresponds to TRBD2 (6 bases). The germline gives CDR1 SEHNR, CDR2 FQNEAQ (reference sequence). Trimming took off 1 base at V and 1 base at J, with 11 bases between the two ends. The CDR3 totals 15 residues. The CDR3 DNA follows: TGTGCCAGCAGCTTAGGCGGGACTTTATCCTACGAGCAGTACTTC. Its protein product is CASSLGGTLSYEQYF.

V and J are TRBV2 and TRBJ2-3; TRBD2 matches at 15 bases. Looked up from germline, CDR1 is SNHLY and CDR2 is FYNNEI. The CDR3 consists of 17 residues. V trimming: 6 bases; J trimming: 4 bases; junction bases outside the gene matches: 8. This CDR3 reads CASRPGTSGGLPDTQYF. The CDR3 DNA follows: TGTGCCAGCAGACCTGGGACTAGCGGGGGGTTGCCAGATACGCAGTATTTT.

This chain uses TRBV15 with TRBJ1-2; D call uncertain. This CDR3 has 19 residues. CDR1 is LNHNV and CDR2 is YYDKDF in the germline V gene (reference sequence). Trimming stripped 3 bases from V and 4 bases from J, with 27 bases between. CDR3 nucleotide sequence: TGTGCCACCAGCAGTCCCGGGAACAAGGATAGAGCAGTAGCCTATGGCTACACCTTC. Its protein product is CATSSPGNKDRAVAYGYTF.

This chain joins TRBV20-1 and TRBJ1-4, with unresolved D. The V and J ends lost 2 bases and 5 bases respectively, with 3 bases between them. Germline CDR1 is DFQATT and CDR2 is SNEGSKA (reference sequence). The CDR3 has 11 residues. For the CDR3, the DNA is TGCAGTGCTAGACCAAATGAAAAACTGTTTTTT. Its protein is CSARPNEKLFF.

This rearrangement joins TRBV29-1 to TRBJ1-5; TRBD1 matches at 8 bases. With 6 bases clipped from V and 1 base from J, the junction kept 11 bases outside the gene matches. CDR3 length equals 16 residues. Per germline, CDR1 SQVTM and CDR2 ANQGSEA. The CDR3 loop is CSVGQGGLLSNQPQHF. For the CDR3, the DNA is TGCAGCGTCGGACAGGGAGGGCTCTTGAGCAATCAGCCCCAGCATTTT.

The rearrangement uses TRBV19 and TRBJ1-1; tentatively, D is TRBD1 (6 bases). There are 13 residues in the CDR3. V lost 10 bases to trimming and J lost 7 bases, with 19 bases between them. CDR1 and CDR2 (germline): LNHDA, SQIVND (reference sequence). CDR3 DNA: TGTGCCACCGGGCCGATGGAAGGGGGTGAAGCTTTCTTT. It codes for CATGPMEGGEAFF.

The rearrangement joins TRBV4-3 to TRBJ2-5; possibly TRBD1 or TRBD2 for D (5 bases each). Deletions cut 0 bases from V and 4 bases from J, with 15 bases between. This CDR3 has 16 amino acids. Germline V CDR1 and CDR2: LGHNA, YSLEER. CDR3 bases: TGCGCCAGCAGCCAAGAGTACCGGGGCGGAACAGAGACCCAGTACTTC. Translating gives CASSQEYRGGTETQYF.

The chain has TRBV30 and TRBJ2-5; 8 bases map to TRBD1. CDR1 and CDR2 (germline): GTSNPN, SVGIG (reference sequence). This CDR3 spans 15 amino acids. V was pared by 3 bases and J by 5 bases, with 11 bases of the junction left unmatched. Here the CDR3 DNA reads TGTGCCTGGAGGCCCGACAGGGGCGGGCGGGAGACCCAGTACTTC. Translated: CAWRPDRGGRETQYF. The full variable domain, in which reference TRBV30 and TRBJ2-5 provide the parts outside the CDR3, is SQTIHQWPATLVQPVGSPLSLECTVEGTSNPNLYWYRQAAGRGLQLLFYSVGIGQISSEVPQNLSASRPQDRQFILSSKKLLLSDSGFYLCAWRPDRGGRETQYFGPGTRLLVL.

The chain has TRBV6-6 and TRBJ2-1; D is perhaps TRBD2 (6 bases). Trimming took 0 bases from V and 10 from J, leaving 10 bases between them. Per germline, CDR1 MNHNY and CDR2 SVGAGI (reference sequence). CDR3 length: 13 residues. The CDR3 coding sequence is TGTGCCAGCAGTTACTCGAGGGAGGAGGAGCAGTTCTTC. Amino acid sequence: CASSYSREEEQFF.

J is TRBJ1-4 and V is TRBV5-1; D is perhaps TRBD1 (5 bases). The CDR3 runs to 18 residues. Per the germline V gene, CDR1 is SGHRS and CDR2 is YFSETQ. V dropped 0 bases and J dropped 6 bases, with 21 bases sitting between them. CDR3 loop: CASSLDRRSRRADEKLFF. The DNA of the CDR3 is TGCGCCAGCAGCTTGGACAGGCGCTCCCGCCGAGCGGATGAAAAACTGTTTTTT.

In DNA form, the CDR3 reads TGTGCCAGCAGCCCCCGACAGGGGACTAGCCTCACCGGGGAGCTGTTTTTT. Its translation: CASSPRQGTSLTGELFF. V usage is TRBV7-7 and J usage is TRBJ2-2, with D maybe TRBD2 (9 bases). The length of the CDR3 is 17 residues. Germline V gene data show CDR1 as SSHAT and CDR2 as FNYEAQ (reference sequence). V lost 5 bases, J lost 4 bases, and 20 bases lay in between. The entire variable domain, with the rest obtained from reference TRBV7-7 and TRBJ2-2, is as follows: GAGVSQSPRYKVTKRGQDVTLRCDPISSHATLYWYQQALGQGPEFLTYFNYEAQPDKSGLPSDRFSAERPEGSISTLTIQRTEQRDSAMYRCASSPRQGTSLTGELFFGEGSRLTVL.

The chain recombines TRBV5-4 with TRBJ2-7, with D perhaps being TRBD1 or TRBD2 (5 bases each). Germline V lookup: CDR1 SGHNT, CDR2 YYREEE (reference sequence). The CDR3 totals 15 residues. The V end lost 1 base, the J end lost 1 base, and 12 bases lay between the germline ends. The CDR3 DNA sequence: TGTGCCAGCAGCTTGTGGGGACCCGTTTCCTACGAGCAGTACTTC. Its protein product is CASSLWGPVSYEQYF.

V and J are TRBV19 and TRBJ1-5; 7 positions match TRBD1. CDR1 and CDR2 (germline): LNHDA, SQIVND (reference sequence). The CDR3 loop spans 16 amino acids. The trim removed 0 bases at V and 6 bases at J, leaving 8 bases unmatched. The CDR3 here is CASSIEDRSRSQPQHF. The CDR3 DNA follows: TGTGCCAGTAGTATAGAGGACAGGTCGAGGAGTCAGCCCCAGCATTTT.

The J gene is TRBJ1-3, the V gene TRBV6-6; the D is unclear. In germline, CDR1 is MNHNY, CDR2 SVGAGI (reference sequence). V shed 2 bases and J shed 0 bases, with 5 bases lying between them. This CDR3 region has 14 residues. CDR3 residues: CASSYGGSGNTIYF. CDR3 in DNA: TGTGCCAGCAGTTACGGAGGCTCTGGAAACACCATATATTTT.

This clone is a singleton in its sample. The chain links TRBV19 to TRBJ2-7; D uncertain. This CDR3 region has 15 residues. The ends were cut back, 1 base at V and 0 bases at J, with 10 bases in the middle. Germline assignment: CDR1 LNHDA and CDR2 SQIVND (reference sequence). The chain's CDR3 is CASSIGTGFSYEQYF. CDR3 nucleotides: TGTGCCAGTAGTATAGGGACCGGTTTCTCCTACGAGCAGTACTTC. Full variable domain (rest looked up from reference TRBV19 and TRBJ2-7): DGGITQSPKYLFRKEGQNVTLSCEQNLNHDAMYWYRQDPGQGLRLIYYSQIVNDFQKGDIAEGYSVSREKKESFPLTVTSAQKNPTAFYLCASSIGTGFSYEQYFGPGTRLTVT.

The chain carries TRBV9 and TRBJ2-3; D uncertain. Germline V gene data show CDR1 as SGDLS and CDR2 as YYNGEE. This CDR3 has 15 amino acids. Trimming left V 1 base short and J 7 bases short, with 16 bases between. CDR3 nucleotides: TGTGCCAGCAGCGTATACCCGTCCCCCGAATATACGCAGTATTTT. This codes for CASSVYPSPEYTQYF.

This rearrangement joins TRBV5-1 to TRBJ2-3; D not certain. Germline V lookup: CDR1 SGHRS, CDR2 YFSETQ. Trimming took 1 base from V and 2 from J, leaving 17 bases between them. The CDR3 runs to 17 residues. This CDR3 is CASSLMGPKVNTDTQYF. CDR3 sequence (DNA): TGCGCCAGCAGCTTGATGGGCCCAAAGGTAAACACAGATACGCAGTATTTT.

The CDR3 nucleotides are TGTGCCAGCAGCCTTATCGACGAGCAGTACTTC. This codes for CASSLIDEQYF. The chain combines TRBV11-2 with TRBJ2-7, with D uncertain. Trimming left V 5 bases short and J 5 bases short, with 7 bases between. CDR1 and CDR2 (germline): SGHAT, FQNNGV. This CDR3 spans 11 amino acids.

This clone was recorded once. V gene TRBV9 combines with J gene TRBJ2-5; D may be TRBD1 (7 bases). CDR1 is SGDLS and CDR2 is YYNGEE in the germline V gene. The CDR3 sequence is 13 residues long. Between the trimmed V and J ends, which lost 4 bases and 5 bases, there was a span of 12 bases. CDR3 in amino acids: CASSRQGLETQYF. The CDR3 region has the DNA TGTGCCAGCAGCAGACAGGGACTGGAGACCCAGTACTTC.

This clone was seen a few times. The chain is built from TRBV6-1 and TRBJ1-2; D not resolved. The germline V gene has CDR1 MNHNS and CDR2 SASEGT. The CDR3 consists of 14 residues. V was pared by 1 base and J by 7 bases, with 13 bases between. CDR3 sequence (DNA): TGTGCCAGCAGTGAAGGGTTTGGGCAGAGTGGCTACACCTTC. It encodes CASSEGFGQSGYTF.